This entry is about one TCR beta chain. The repertoire was sequenced with immunoSEQ multiplex PCR; TCRdb's copy has only in-frame clones and lacks some. The profile shows about 25,000 clones, about 86% of them singletons. V was clipped by 2 bases and J by 5 bases; unmatched bases: 6. This CDR3 is 15 amino acids long. Looked up from germline, CDR1 is MNHEY and CDR2 is SVGAGI. The entry originates in a study of OX40 agonist ivuxolimab in advanced cancers. Study overall: Hepatocellular carcinoma, melanoma, renal cell or head and neck cancer was diagnosed in the dose-escalation patients.

Patients had blood sampled at baseline and again on cycle 4 day 1 and cycle 7 day 1. The sequence derives from an adult with an advanced solid tumor such as melanoma, head and neck, liver or kidney cancer. The material was CD4+ or CD8+ T cells sorted from blood, obtained in a trial of the OX40 agonist ivuxolimab. The rearrangement joins TRBV6-5 to TRBJ2-5; TRBD1 matches 9 bases. CDR3 loop: CASSYQGQGFETQYF. The CDR3 DNA is TGTGCCAGCAGTTACCAAGGACAGGGGTTCGAGACCCAGTACTTC.